The 19 T cell receptor beta chains below were found in one sample sequenced in a study of blood T cell repertoires in COVID-19. The assay was immunoSEQ multiplex PCR, and TCRdb's table has in-frame clones only and misses some. The sample yields roughly 68,000 clones, around 85% seen once. The sequencing input was peripheral blood. These receptors all stem from a woman aged 45-59 years with acute or convalescent COVID-19.

Details on this clone: The sample holds other DNA sequences that translate to the same CDR3. The V and J genes are TRBV5-1 and TRBJ2-5; 7 bases are a match to TRBD2. V trimming: 0 bases; J trimming: 3 bases; junction bases outside the gene matches: 5. Per the germline V gene, CDR1 is SGHRS and CDR2 is YFSETQ. CDR3 size: 15 residues. The CDR3 region has the DNA TGCGCCAGCAGCTTGGAGGGGAGGGGCGAAGAGACCCAGTACTTC. Its protein product is CASSLEGRGEETQYF. Based on the CDR3 plus reference TRBV5-1 and TRBJ2-5, the full variable domain is KAGVTQTPRYLIKTRGQQVTLSCSPISGHRSVSWYQQTPGQGLQFLFEYFSETQRNKGNFPGRFSGRQFSNSRSEMNVSTLELGDSALYLCASSLEGRGEETQYFGPGTRLLVL.

V is TRBV5-4 and J is TRBJ1-2, with TRBD1 identical over 7 bases. V lost 0 bases to trimming and J lost 5 bases; unmatched junction nucleotides: 7. CDR1 is SGHNT, CDR2 YYREEE, per germline (reference sequence). The CDR3 is 15 residues long. CDR3 region: CASSLDPGGGYGYTF. The CDR3 DNA is TGTGCCAGCAGCTTGGATCCAGGGGGAGGATATGGCTACACCTTC.

This chain uses TRBV19 with TRBJ2-5, with 7 bases fitting TRBD1. This CDR3 has 19 amino acids. The V gene end was trimmed by 4 bases and the J gene end by 5 bases; junction bases not matched to a gene: 22. Germline values: CDR1 LNHDA, CDR2 SQIVND (reference sequence). In DNA form, the CDR3 reads TGTGCCAGTAGTACAACCGCAAAACAGGGGTCCGCGAGCAGGGAGACCCAGTACTTC. This sequence encodes CASSTTAKQGSASRETQYF.

The chain recombines TRBV4-1 with TRBJ2-7; D possibly corresponds to TRBD2 (6 bases). CDR3 size: 15 residues. Trimming removed 3 bases from V and 2 bases from J, with 14 bases in between. Germline loops: CDR1 MGHRA, CDR2 YSYEKL. The CDR3 nucleotides are TGCGCCAGCAGCCACCCCGGGACTGGAGCCTACGAGCAGTACTTC. Its translation is CASSHPGTGAYEQYF.

The chain joins TRBV6-5 to TRBJ2-7; the match to TRBD2 covers 11 bases. After removal of 7 bases from V and 4 bases from J, the junction contained 9 bases not matched to a gene. CDR1 MNHEY and CDR2 SVGAGI come from the germline V gene. The CDR3 covers 15 residues. CDR3 bases: TGTGCCAGCACCTTCGTGACTAGCGGGGCTTACGAGCAGTACTTC. Protein: CASTFVTSGAYEQYF.

V is TRBV5-1 and J is TRBJ2-7, with 16 bases aligning to TRBD2. CDR1 and CDR2 from the germline V gene are SGHRS and YFSETQ. The junction had 2 bases not matched to a gene; V was cut back by 3 bases and J by 5 bases. The CDR3 extends over 15 amino acids. The CDR3 loop reads CASSSGTSGGDEQYF. The CDR3 coding sequence is TGCGCCAGCAGCTCGGGGACTAGCGGGGGGGACGAGCAGTACTTC.

The chain is built from TRBV18 and TRBJ2-7, with D unclear. CDR3 length equals 14 residues. Germline CDR1 and CDR2: KGHSH and LQKENI. V lost 5 bases and J 2 bases, leaving 13 bases between the germline ends. This chain's CDR3 is CASSTTRNPYEQYF. The CDR3 DNA follows: TGTGCCAGCTCAACTACGAGAAACCCCTACGAGCAGTACTTC.

The V call is TRBV20-1, the J call TRBJ1-4; tentatively, D is TRBD1 (6 bases). V was shortened by 5 bases and J by 2 bases, with 24 bases between the two germline ends. Germline-derived CDR1 and CDR2 are DFQATT and SNEGSKA (reference sequence). The CDR3 consists of 18 residues. CDR3 sequence: CSARDQFVGGGTNEKLFF. The CDR3 DNA reads as TGCAGTGCTCGTGACCAATTCGTGGGGGGGGGCACTAATGAAAAACTGTTTTTT.

This clone was seen a single time. The V call is TRBV14, the J call TRBJ2-3, with D uncertain. CDR1 is SGHDN, CDR2 FVKESK, per germline. CDR3 length: 16 amino acids. Trimming took 4 bases from V and 4 from J, leaving 18 bases between them. The CDR3 sequence: CASSLRPPGSSDTQYF. For the CDR3, the DNA is TGTGCCAGCAGCCTAAGGCCGCCCGGTAGCTCAGATACGCAGTATTTT.

The rearrangement uses TRBV10-3 and TRBJ1-1; 7 positions match TRBD1. V dropped 10 bases and J dropped 8; count of bases not matched to a gene: 10. Germline V lookup: CDR1 ENHRY, CDR2 SYGVKD. The CDR3 spans 12 residues. Here the CDR3 reads CASTGDWGEAFF. The DNA of the CDR3 is TGTGCCAGCACAGGGGATTGGGGAGAAGCTTTCTTT.

This clone was observed a few times. The V call is TRBV23-1, the J call TRBJ2-5, with TRBD2 identical over 12 bases. TRBV23-1 is sorted into the ORF group, with uncertain function. V trimming: 0 bases; J trimming: 5 bases; junction bases outside the gene matches: 4. The CDR3 runs to 16 residues. CDR3 sequence: CASSQSTSGSEETQYF. In DNA form, the CDR3 reads TGCGCCAGCAGTCAATCGACTAGCGGGAGTGAGGAGACCCAGTACTTC.

This sequence joins TRBV2 and TRBJ2-1, with 7 bases matching TRBD2. J was trimmed by 4 bases and V by 2 bases; bases with no gene match: 5. This CDR3 is built from 15 residues. Germline-derived CDR1 and CDR2 are SNHLY and FYNNEI. The CDR3 spells CASSESGLQYNEQFF. In DNA form, the CDR3 reads TGTGCCAGCAGTGAATCGGGACTACAGTACAATGAGCAGTTCTTC.

The chain recombines TRBV10-3 with TRBJ2-2; 8 nucleotides agree with TRBD1. J gave up 4 bases and V 2 bases, and 3 bases lay outside the gene matches. This CDR3 has 15 residues. In germline, CDR1 is ENHRY, CDR2 SYGVKD. The CDR3 sequence is CAISEPDRGTGELFF. For the CDR3, the DNA is TGTGCCATCAGTGAGCCCGACAGGGGCACCGGGGAGCTGTTTTTT.

The chain combines TRBV5-1 with TRBJ2-7, with 7 bases that match TRBD1. Germline V gene lookup returns CDR1 SGHRS and CDR2 YFSETQ. CDR3 size: 15 residues. The V gene end was trimmed by 3 bases and the J gene end by 6 bases; junction bases not matched to a gene: 12. This CDR3 reads CASSYRQSTGVEQYF. In nucleotides, the CDR3 is TGCGCCAGCAGCTACCGTCAATCTACAGGGGTCGAGCAGTACTTC. The full variable domain, rest sourced from reference TRBV5-1 and TRBJ2-7, is KAGVTQTPRYLIKTRGQQVTLSCSPISGHRSVSWYQQTPGQGLQFLFEYFSETQRNKGNFPGRFSGRQFSNSRSEMNVSTLELGDSALYLCASSYRQSTGVEQYFGPGTRLTVT.

The chain links TRBV7-6 to TRBJ2-3; D unresolved. V dropped 0 bases and J dropped 8 bases, with 15 bases sitting between them. The CDR3 contains 15 residues. Looked up from germline, CDR1 is SGHVS and CDR2 is FNYEAQ. CDR3 in amino acids: CASSLARSSAGTQYF. In nucleotides, the CDR3 is TGTGCCAGCAGCTTAGCGCGGAGTTCTGCTGGTACGCAGTATTTT.

The V and J genes are TRBV27 and TRBJ2-1; D possibly corresponds to TRBD2 (5 bases). The V end lost 6 bases, the J end lost 0 bases, and 9 bases lay between the germline ends. The CDR3 covers 14 residues. Looked up from germline, CDR1 is MNHEY and CDR2 is SMNVEV (reference sequence). CDR3 protein: CASRGSSSYNEQFF. CDR3 sequence (DNA): TGTGCCAGCAGGGGGAGCAGCTCCTACAATGAGCAGTTCTTC.

This clone was seen only a few times. V is TRBV5-3 and J is TRBJ2-7; TRBD2 is a possible D gene (5 bases). TRBV5-3 is an ORF, with its function uncertain. V lost 2 bases and J 2 bases, leaving 17 bases between the germline ends. The CDR3 runs to 16 residues. The chain's CDR3 is CARSFPEPGRTYEQYF. DNA of the CDR3: TGTGCCAGAAGCTTCCCTGAGCCGGGGAGAACCTACGAGCAGTACTTC.

This chain links TRBV9 with TRBJ2-7, with 7 bases aligning to TRBD1. Germline values: CDR1 SGDLS, CDR2 YYNGEE. The CDR3 runs 15 residues. The ends lost 0 bases at V and 3 bases at J; junction bases unmatched: 6. The CDR3 region is CASSVVGTAIYEQYF. In DNA form, the CDR3 reads TGTGCCAGCAGCGTAGTTGGGACAGCAATCTACGAGCAGTACTTC. Drawing the rest from reference TRBV9 and TRBJ2-7, the complete variable domain is DSGVTQTPKHLITATGQRVTLRCSPRSGDLSVYWYQQSLDQGLQFLIQYYNGEERAKGNILERFSAQQFPDLHSELNLSSLELGDSALYFCASSVVGTAIYEQYFGPGTRLTVT.

In the case of this clone: The same CDR3 arises from other DNA sequences in this sample as well. This sequence joins TRBV30 and TRBJ1-5; a weak D match, TRBD1 (5 bases). V was trimmed by 0 bases and J by 5 bases, leaving 8 bases between them. Germline V gives CDR1 GTSNPN, CDR2 SVGIG (reference sequence). The CDR3 covers 13 residues. CDR3 residues: CAWSVQGDQPQHF. The CDR3 DNA follows: TGTGCCTGGAGTGTACAAGGGGATCAGCCCCAGCATTTT.